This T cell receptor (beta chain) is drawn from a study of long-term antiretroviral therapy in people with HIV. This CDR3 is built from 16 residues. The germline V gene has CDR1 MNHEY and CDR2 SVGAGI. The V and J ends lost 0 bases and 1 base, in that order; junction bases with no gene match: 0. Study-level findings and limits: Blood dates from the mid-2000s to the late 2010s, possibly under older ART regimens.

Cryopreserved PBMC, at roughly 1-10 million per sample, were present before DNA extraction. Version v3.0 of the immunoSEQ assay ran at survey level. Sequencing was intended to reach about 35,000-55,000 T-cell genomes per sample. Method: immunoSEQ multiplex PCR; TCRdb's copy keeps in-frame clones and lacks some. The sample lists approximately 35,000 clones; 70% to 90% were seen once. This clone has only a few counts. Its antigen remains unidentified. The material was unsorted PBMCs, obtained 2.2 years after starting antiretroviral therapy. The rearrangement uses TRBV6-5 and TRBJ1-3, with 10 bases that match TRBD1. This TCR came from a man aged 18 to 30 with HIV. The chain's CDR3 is CASSYSGQGSGNTIYF. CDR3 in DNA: TGTGCCAGCAGTTACTCGGGACAGGGGTCTGGAAACACCATATATTTT.